Sequencing of this TCR beta chain was carried out in a study of blood T cell repertoires in COVID-19. Study at large: Collection of acute and convalescent COVID-19 samples took place in the United States, Italy and Spain.

Method: immunoSEQ multiplex PCR; TCRdb's copy keeps in-frame clones and lacks some. The table records 45,000 to 70,000 clones, 89% of them present only once. Germline V lookup: CDR1 SGHNT, CDR2 YYREEE (reference sequence). This CDR3 spans 15 amino acids. The V end was cut by 4 bases, the J end by 1 base, with 12 bases between. J is TRBJ1-3 and V is TRBV5-4, with D maybe TRBD1 (6 bases). The receptor comes from a woman aged 60-75 years with active COVID-19. Sequencing was carried out using peripheral blood. Written as DNA, the CDR3 is TGTGCCAGCAGCCCGAACACAGGGTCTGGAAACACCATATATTTT. Translated: CASSPNTGSGNTIYF.